The 27 T cell receptor beta chains below come from one sample, sequenced in a study of blood T cell repertoires in COVID-19. Using immunoSEQ multiplex PCR, the repertoire was profiled, and TCRdb retains in-frame clones only, with some absent. The sample lists approximately 100,000 clones, less than 85% seen once, with 11% to 15% in the top ten. Material for sequencing was peripheral blood. Receptors were obtained from an older woman with acute or convalescent COVID-19.

The chain has TRBV30 and TRBJ2-3; unclear D gene. The CDR3 has 14 residues. Trimming pared 0 bases from V and 1 base from J, leaving 8 bases between. Germline V CDR1 and CDR2: GTSNPN, SVGIG (reference sequence). The CDR3 sequence: CAWSVPEGTDTQYF. The CDR3 DNA follows: TGTGCCTGGAGTGTACCCGAGGGCACAGATACGCAGTATTTT.

This clone appeared a few times. The same CDR3 also results from other DNA sequences found in this sample. The chain has TRBV9 and TRBJ1-4; 10 bases are a match to TRBD1. There are 15 residues in the CDR3. V gave up 2 bases and J gave up 7 bases; unmatched junction bases: 5. Looked up from germline, CDR1 is SGDLS and CDR2 is YYNGEE. CDR3 loop: CASSVGQGEGEKLFF. CDR3 in DNA: TGTGCCAGCAGCGTCGGACAGGGGGAGGGTGAAAAACTGTTTTTT. The complete variable domain, with remaining parts taken from reference TRBV9 and TRBJ1-4, reads DSGVTQTPKHLITATGQRVTLRCSPRSGDLSVYWYQQSLDQGLQFLIQYYNGEERAKGNILERFSAQQFPDLHSELNLSSLELGDSALYFCASSVGQGEGEKLFFGSGTQLSVL.

The gene calls are TRBV7-3 and TRBJ2-3; maybe TRBD2 (5 bases). This CDR3 region has 15 residues. CDR1 and CDR2 (germline): SGHTA, FQGTGA. Between the trimmed V and J ends, which lost 3 bases and 0 bases, there was a span of 10 bases. Here the CDR3 DNA reads TGTGCCAGCAGCTTGGGGAGTCCGAGCACAGATACGCAGTATTTT. Translating it yields CASSLGSPSTDTQYF.

Only a few counts were recorded for this clone. V is TRBV5-4 and J is TRBJ2-7; 10 bases line up with TRBD2. The V gene's germline CDR1 is SGHNT and CDR2 YYREEE (reference sequence). The junction had 9 bases not matched to a gene; V was cut back by 0 bases and J by 3 bases. This CDR3 contains 17 residues. For the CDR3, the DNA is TGTGCCAGCAGCTTGGGTTCGCCTAGCGGGAGTTACTACGAGCAGTACTTC. It encodes CASSLGSPSGSYYEQYF.

The chain uses TRBV5-1 and TRBJ2-1, with 8 bases identical to TRBD1. Losses at the gene ends were 5 bases for V and 1 base for J; bases not matched to a gene: 5. The germline gives CDR1 SGHRS, CDR2 YFSETQ. The CDR3 is made up of 15 amino acids. The chain's CDR3 is CASRNGQGSYNEQFF. The CDR3 bases are TGCGCCAGCAGGAATGGACAGGGTTCCTACAATGAGCAGTTCTTC.

The CDR3 nucleotides are TGTGCCACCAGCAGAGATAGCGAGGTTAAGGAAGCTTTCTTT. Its protein product is CATSRDSEVKEAFF. The rearrangement uses TRBV15 and TRBJ1-1; D unresolved. Germline V gives CDR1 LNHNV, CDR2 YYDKDF (reference sequence). V was pared by 0 bases and J by 8 bases, with 13 bases between. CDR3 length equals 14 residues.

The chain uses TRBV24-1 and TRBJ2-2; 9 bases fit TRBD1. The CDR3 runs to 18 residues. CDR1 KGHDR and CDR2 SFDVKD come from the germline V gene. The trim removed 3 bases at V and 8 bases at J, leaving 15 bases unmatched. The CDR3 DNA follows: TGTGCCACCAGTGATACCAGTCTGGGGACAGGGTCCCGAGGGGAGCTGTTTTTT. Protein product: CATSDTSLGTGSRGELFF.

The chain uses TRBV11-3 and TRBJ2-1; tentative D call: TRBD2 (6 bases). Trimming stripped 5 bases from V and 6 bases from J, with 14 bases between. CDR1 and CDR2 (germline): SGHNT, YENEEA. This CDR3 comprises 14 residues. CDR3 sequence: CASSPSGLSNEQFF. Written as DNA, the CDR3 is TGTGCCAGCAGCCCCTCCGGACTATCCAATGAGCAGTTCTTC.

This rearrangement joins TRBV6-5 to TRBJ2-3; tentative D call: TRBD2 (6 bases). CDR1 and CDR2 from the germline V gene are MNHEY and SVGAGI. Between the trimmed V and J ends, which lost 2 bases and 0 bases, there was a span of 12 bases. CDR3 length equals 16 residues. The CDR3 here is CASSYDLGTSTDTQYF. The CDR3 bases are TGTGCCAGCAGTTACGACCTCGGGACTAGCACAGATACGCAGTATTTT.

The genes are TRBV9 and TRBJ2-3; 7 nucleotides align to TRBD2. From germline, CDR1 is SGDLS and CDR2 YYNGEE. J lost 6 bases, V lost 3 bases, and 13 bases had no gene match. This CDR3 has 16 residues. The CDR3 is CASSGLSGASGDTQYF. For the CDR3, the DNA is TGTGCCAGCAGCGGTCTCAGCGGGGCCTCGGGGGATACGCAGTATTTT.

The chain recombines TRBV25-1 with TRBJ2-7, with 7 bases that match TRBD1. V was clipped by 3 bases and J by 4 bases; unmatched bases: 15. From germline, CDR1 is MGHDK and CDR2 SYGVNS. The CDR3 is made up of 17 amino acids. This CDR3 reads CASSDLSTGKGSYEQYF. The CDR3 DNA follows: TGTGCCAGCAGTGACCTTTCGACAGGGAAGGGATCTTACGAGCAGTACTTC.

Here the CDR3 DNA reads TGCGCCAGTGGGACAGGGGGAAGCACAGATACGCAGTATTTT. Its translation is CASGTGGSTDTQYF. The rearrangement links TRBV5-1 to TRBJ2-3, with TRBD1 matching 11 bases. The ends lost 8 bases at V and 0 bases at J; junction bases unmatched: 2. The germline V gene encodes CDR1 SGHRS and CDR2 YFSETQ. The CDR3 totals 14 residues.

The chain joins TRBV2 to TRBJ1-2; 12 nucleotides line up with TRBD1. The CDR3 length is 16 residues. The germline CDR1 and CDR2 sequences are SNHLY and FYNNEI. V was pared by 8 bases and J by 8 bases, with 15 bases of the junction left unmatched. CDR3 sequence (DNA): TGTGCCAGCCAGTCGATTCCGGGACAGGGGGCGGGAGGCTACACCTTC. Protein: CASQSIPGQGAGGYTF.

The genes are TRBV27 and TRBJ2-1; TRBD2 aligns across 13 bases. The CDR3 totals 18 residues. Trimming at V came to 6 bases and at J to 0 bases, leaving 8 bases not matched to a gene. In germline, CDR1 is MNHEY, CDR2 SMNVEV (reference sequence). The CDR3 DNA follows: TGTGCCAGCAGCTCCGGACTAGCGGGGGTCTTCTCCTACAATGAGCAGTTCTTC. Its protein is CASSSGLAGVFSYNEQFF.

The chain employs TRBV18 and TRBJ1-5; D gene ambiguous. The V end was cut by 10 bases, the J end by 2 bases, with 12 bases between. The length of the CDR3 is 13 residues. The V gene's germline CDR1 is KGHSH and CDR2 LQKENI. The CDR3 region is CATAEAGNQPQHF. In nucleotides, the CDR3 is TGTGCCACTGCGGAAGCGGGCAATCAGCCCCAGCATTTT.

This clone was seen only once. CDR3 coding DNA: TGTGCCAGCAGCGTCCGGGACAGAAACACTGAAGCTTTCTTT. Translated: CASSVRDRNTEAFF. The chain is built from TRBV5-5 and TRBJ1-1; 7 bases match TRBD1. The CDR3 sequence is 14 residues long. Germline-derived CDR1 and CDR2 are SGHKS and YYEKEE (reference sequence). The V segment lost 4 bases and the J segment 2 bases; nucleotides outside the gene matches: 5.

The chain is built from TRBV3-1 (or the pseudogene TRBV3-2) and TRBJ2-5; possible D gene TRBD1, 5 bases. V was pared by 0 bases and J by 5 bases, with 10 bases between. The germline V gene has CDR1 LGHDT and CDR2 YNNKEL (reference sequence). CDR3 length: 14 residues. The CDR3 here is CASSQDRVLETQYF. CDR3 nucleotide sequence: TGTGCCAGCAGCCAAGACAGGGTACTCGAGACCCAGTACTTC.

This chain joins TRBV14 and TRBJ2-5, with TRBD2 matching over 7 bases. After removal of 0 bases from V and 1 base from J, the junction contained 2 bases not matched to a gene. The germline CDR1 and CDR2 sequences are SGHDN and FVKESK. This CDR3 comprises 15 residues. The CDR3 loop is CASSQDGTTQETQYF. In DNA, the CDR3 is TGTGCCAGCAGCCAAGATGGGACTACCCAAGAGACCCAGTACTTC.

The chain couples TRBV6-6 to TRBJ2-5; 8 bases are shared with TRBD2. The CDR3 contains 15 residues. Germline V gene data show CDR1 as MNHNY and CDR2 as SVGAGI (reference sequence). V shed 6 bases and J 3 bases; nucleotides not matched to a gene: 9. CDR3 protein: CASSNTGGEKETQYF. CDR3 nucleotides: TGTGCCAGCAGCAACACCGGGGGGGAGAAAGAGACCCAGTACTTC.

In this sample, this clone turned up a few times. The chain couples TRBV5-1 to TRBJ1-1; D is possibly TRBD1 (5 bases). CDR1 is SGHRS and CDR2 is YFSETQ in the germline V gene. The ends were cut back, 0 bases at V and 0 bases at J, with 9 bases in the middle. The CDR3 covers 15 residues. The CDR3 reads CASSLGQHVNTEAFF. The CDR3 DNA reads as TGCGCCAGCAGCTTGGGACAGCATGTGAACACTGAAGCTTTCTTT.

The rearrangement joins TRBV18 to TRBJ2-3, with 13 positions matching TRBD2. The V and J ends lost 5 bases and 2 bases, in that order; junction bases with no gene match: 4. This CDR3 contains 16 residues. From germline, CDR1 is KGHSH and CDR2 LQKENI. The CDR3 loop reads CASSVGLAGVTDTQYF. Written as DNA, the CDR3 is TGTGCCAGCTCAGTCGGACTAGCGGGAGTCACAGATACGCAGTATTTT.

The chain uses TRBV28 and TRBJ2-1; perhaps TRBD1 as D (6 bases). V lost 6 bases and J lost 4, with 10 bases in between. Germline assignment: CDR1 MDHEN and CDR2 SYDVKM. This CDR3 has 13 amino acids. The DNA for the CDR3 is TGTGCCAGCAGCCGGGACACGTACAATGAGCAGTTCTTC. Translated, it gives CASSRDTYNEQFF. Drawing the rest from reference TRBV28 and TRBJ2-1, the complete variable domain is DVKVTQSSRYLVKRTGEKVFLECVQDMDHENMFWYRQDPGLGLRLIYFSYDVKMKEKGDIPEGYSVSREKKERFSLILESASTNQTSMYLCASSRDTYNEQFFGPGTRLTVL.

The genes are TRBV6-2 or TRBV6-3 and TRBJ2-3; 14 bases map to TRBD2. J gave up 2 bases and V 4 bases, and 8 bases lay outside the gene matches. This CDR3 spans 18 amino acids. Germline-derived CDR1 and CDR2 are MNHEY and SVGEGT. The CDR3 here is CASSSGTSGSLLTDTQYF. CDR3 DNA: TGTGCCAGCAGTTCCGGGACTAGCGGGAGTCTCCTCACAGATACGCAGTATTTT.

The chain carries TRBV21-1 and TRBJ2-1; TRBD2, the table's D call, was not compared with the DNA. TRBV21-1 is noted as a pseudogene. The CDR3 spans 14 residues. CDR3 DNA: TGTGCCAGCTCGGACTACCACTCCTACAATGAGCAGTTCTTC. Translating it yields CASSDYHSYNEQFF.

The chain links TRBV11-1 to TRBJ2-2, with TRBD2 matching over 8 bases. This CDR3 has 15 amino acids. V shed 3 bases and J 3 bases; nucleotides not matched to a gene: 3. Looked up from germline, CDR1 is SGHAT and CDR2 is FQDESV (reference sequence). The CDR3 DNA reads as TGTGCCAGCAGCTTGGGCGGGGGGCACACCGGGGAGCTGTTTTTT. It encodes CASSLGGGHTGELFF. Together with reference TRBV11-1 and TRBJ2-2, the CDR3 gives the full variable domain: EAEVAQSPRYKITEKSQAVAFWCDPISGHATLYWYRQILGQGPELLVQFQDESVVDDSQLPKDRFSAERLKGVDSTLKIQPAELGDSAMYLCASSLGGGHTGELFFGEGSRLTVL.

The chain has TRBV5-1 and TRBJ2-3; D remains ambiguous. The CDR3 length is 12 residues. V lost 4 bases, J lost 2 bases, and 5 bases lay in between. CDR1 is SGHRS, CDR2 YFSETQ, per germline. The chain's CDR3 is CASSLPTDTQYF. The CDR3 DNA follows: TGCGCCAGCAGCCTACCCACAGATACGCAGTATTTT.

This sequence joins TRBV6-6 and TRBJ1-1; tentatively, D is TRBD1 (5 bases). Trimming removed 6 bases from V and 1 base from J, with 9 bases in between. Looked up from germline, CDR1 is MNHNY and CDR2 is SVGAGI (reference sequence). This CDR3 region has 13 residues. CDR3 nucleotides: TGTGCCAGCAGCGACAGATGGAACACTGAAGCTTTCTTT. Translating it yields CASSDRWNTEAFF.